This TCR beta chain was documented in a study of T cells in Graves' hyperthyroidism and ophthalmopathy. Whole-study results and caveats: Ophthalmopathy, as predicted by the model, came a median roughly 6.5 months after the prediction.

RNA transcripts provided the source from which TCR beta CDR3 regions were amplified. The HTBI primer set drove a first-round RT-PCR of the TCR CDR3. TCRdb analysed the multiplex PCR reads with MiXCR anew, one entry per CDR3 protein. Of about 640,000 distinct CDR3 sequences listed, about 20% are singletons. The V and J ends lost 3 bases and 2 bases respectively, with 17 bases between them. Germline V gene sequence: CDR1 GTSNPN, CDR2 SVGIG (reference sequence). CDR3 size: 16 residues. This clonotype showed up many times. Antigen: not known. The TCR comes from a man in his thirties or forties with Graves' ophthalmopathy. Sequencing was carried out using blood. The rearrangement uses TRBV30 and TRBJ1-5; D is ambiguous. The CDR3 sequence: CAWRRREGRGNQPQHF. In DNA, the CDR3 is TGTGCCTGGAGGAGGAGGGAGGGTAGAGGCAATCAGCCCCAGCATTTT.